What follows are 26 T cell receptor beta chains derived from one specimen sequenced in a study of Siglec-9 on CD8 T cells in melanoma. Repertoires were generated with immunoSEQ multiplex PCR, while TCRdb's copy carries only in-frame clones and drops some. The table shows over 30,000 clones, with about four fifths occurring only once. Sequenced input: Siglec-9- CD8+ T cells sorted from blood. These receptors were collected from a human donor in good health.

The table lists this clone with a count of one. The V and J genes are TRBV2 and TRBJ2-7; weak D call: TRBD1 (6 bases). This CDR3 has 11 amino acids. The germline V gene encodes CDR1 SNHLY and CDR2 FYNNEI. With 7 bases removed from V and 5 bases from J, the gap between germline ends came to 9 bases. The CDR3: CASTGAHEQYF. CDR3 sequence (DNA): TGTGCCAGCACAGGGGCCCACGAGCAGTACTTC.

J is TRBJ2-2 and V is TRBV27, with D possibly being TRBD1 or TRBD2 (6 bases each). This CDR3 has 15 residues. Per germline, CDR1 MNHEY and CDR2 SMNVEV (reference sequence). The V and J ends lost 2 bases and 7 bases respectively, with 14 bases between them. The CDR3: CASSLKGGFDGELFF. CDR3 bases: TGTGCCAGCAGTTTAAAAGGGGGGTTTGACGGGGAGCTGTTTTTT.

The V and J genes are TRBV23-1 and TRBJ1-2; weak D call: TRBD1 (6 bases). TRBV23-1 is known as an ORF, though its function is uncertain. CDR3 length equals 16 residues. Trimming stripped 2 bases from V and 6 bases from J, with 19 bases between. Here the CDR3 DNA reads TGCGCCAGCAGTCAACCCCCGGGGGGCCTCGGAAATGGCTACACCTTC. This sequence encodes CASSQPPGGLGNGYTF.

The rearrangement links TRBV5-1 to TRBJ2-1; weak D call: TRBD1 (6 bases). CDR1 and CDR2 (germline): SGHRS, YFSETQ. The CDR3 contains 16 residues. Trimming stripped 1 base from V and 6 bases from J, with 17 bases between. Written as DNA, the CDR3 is TGCGCCAGCAGCTTGACAAGAAGAGGGACATTCAATGAGCAGTTCTTC. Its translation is CASSLTRRGTFNEQFF.

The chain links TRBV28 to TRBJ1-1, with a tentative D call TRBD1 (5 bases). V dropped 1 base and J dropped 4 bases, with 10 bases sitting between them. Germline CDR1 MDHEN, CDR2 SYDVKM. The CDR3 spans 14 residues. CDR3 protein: CASSLYGGSTEAFF. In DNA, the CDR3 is TGTGCCAGCAGTTTATACGGGGGGTCCACTGAAGCTTTCTTT.

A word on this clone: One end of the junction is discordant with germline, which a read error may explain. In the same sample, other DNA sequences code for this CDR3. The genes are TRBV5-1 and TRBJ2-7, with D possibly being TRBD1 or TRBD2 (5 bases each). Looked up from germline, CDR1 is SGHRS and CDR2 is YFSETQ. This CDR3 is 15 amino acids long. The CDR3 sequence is CASSLSPGLSYEQYF. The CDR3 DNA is TGCGCCAGCAGCTTGTCCCCGGGGCTCTCCTACGAGCAGTATTTC.

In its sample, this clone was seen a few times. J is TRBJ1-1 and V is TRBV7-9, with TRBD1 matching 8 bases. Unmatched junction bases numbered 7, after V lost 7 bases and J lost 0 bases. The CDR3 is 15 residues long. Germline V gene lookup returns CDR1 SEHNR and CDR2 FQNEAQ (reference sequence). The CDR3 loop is CASTVTGGMNTEAFF. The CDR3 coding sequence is TGTGCCAGCACCGTTACAGGGGGGATGAACACTGAAGCTTTCTTT.

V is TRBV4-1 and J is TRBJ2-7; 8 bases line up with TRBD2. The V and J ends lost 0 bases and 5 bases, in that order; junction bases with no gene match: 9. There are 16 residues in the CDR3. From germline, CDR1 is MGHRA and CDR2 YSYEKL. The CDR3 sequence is CASSQDIPGGPHEQYF. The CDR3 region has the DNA TGCGCCAGCAGCCAAGACATCCCGGGAGGGCCCCACGAGCAGTACTTC.

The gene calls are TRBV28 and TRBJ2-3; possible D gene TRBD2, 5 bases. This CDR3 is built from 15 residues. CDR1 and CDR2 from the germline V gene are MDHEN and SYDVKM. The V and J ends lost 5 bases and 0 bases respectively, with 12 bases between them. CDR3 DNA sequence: TGTGCCAGCAGTCCTGATAGCGTAAGCACAGATACGCAGTATTTT. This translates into CASSPDSVSTDTQYF.

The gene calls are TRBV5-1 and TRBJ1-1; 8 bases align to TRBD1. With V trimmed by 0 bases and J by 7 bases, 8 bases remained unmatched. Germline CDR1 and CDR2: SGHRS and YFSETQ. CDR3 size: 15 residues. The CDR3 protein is CASSLGTGLYGEAFF. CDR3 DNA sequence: TGCGCCAGCAGCTTGGGGACAGGGTTGTATGGTGAAGCTTTCTTT.

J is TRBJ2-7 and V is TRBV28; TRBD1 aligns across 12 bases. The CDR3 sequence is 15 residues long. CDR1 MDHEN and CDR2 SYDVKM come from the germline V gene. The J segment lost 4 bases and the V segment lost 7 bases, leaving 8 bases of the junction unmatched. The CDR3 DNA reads TGTGCCAGCACAGAGACGGGACAGGGGGCTTACGAGCAGTACTTC. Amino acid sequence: CASTETGQGAYEQYF.

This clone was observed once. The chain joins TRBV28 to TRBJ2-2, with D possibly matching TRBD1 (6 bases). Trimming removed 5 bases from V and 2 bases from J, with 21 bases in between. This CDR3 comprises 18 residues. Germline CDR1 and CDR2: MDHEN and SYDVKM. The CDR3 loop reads CASSPTTGRKSNTGELFF. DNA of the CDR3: TGTGCCAGCAGTCCAACGACAGGAAGAAAGTCCAACACCGGGGAGCTGTTTTTT.

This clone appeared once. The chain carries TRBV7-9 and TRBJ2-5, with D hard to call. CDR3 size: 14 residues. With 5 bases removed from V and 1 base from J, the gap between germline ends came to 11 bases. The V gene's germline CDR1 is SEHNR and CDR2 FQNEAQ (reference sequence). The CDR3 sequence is CASSGNLFQETQYF. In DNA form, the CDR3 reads TGTGCCAGCAGCGGAAACCTGTTCCAAGAGACCCAGTACTTC.

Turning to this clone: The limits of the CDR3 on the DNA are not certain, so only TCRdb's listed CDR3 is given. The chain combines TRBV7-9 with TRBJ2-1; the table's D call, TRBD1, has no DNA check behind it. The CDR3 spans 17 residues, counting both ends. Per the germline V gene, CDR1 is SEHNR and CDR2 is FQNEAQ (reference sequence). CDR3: CASSSSRTGGFYNEQFF.

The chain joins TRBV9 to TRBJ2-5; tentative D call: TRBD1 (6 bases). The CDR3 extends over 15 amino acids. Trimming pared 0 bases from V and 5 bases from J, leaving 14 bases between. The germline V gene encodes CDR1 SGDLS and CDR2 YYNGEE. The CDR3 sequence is CASSVGLRGRETQYF. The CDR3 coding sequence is TGTGCCAGCAGCGTAGGGCTCAGGGGCCGGGAGACCCAGTACTTC.

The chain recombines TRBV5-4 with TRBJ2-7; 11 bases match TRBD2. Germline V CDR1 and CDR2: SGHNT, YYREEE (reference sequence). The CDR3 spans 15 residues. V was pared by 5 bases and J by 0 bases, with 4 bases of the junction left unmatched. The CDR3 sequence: CASSTSGGSSYEQYF. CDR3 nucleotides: TGTGCCAGCAGTACTAGCGGGGGAAGCTCCTACGAGCAGTACTTC. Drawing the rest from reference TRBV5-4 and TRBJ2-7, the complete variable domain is ETGVTQSPTHLIKTRGQQVTLRCSSQSGHNTVSWYQQALGQGPQFIFQYYREEENGRGNFPPRFSGLQFPNYSSELNVNALELDDSALYLCASSTSGGSSYEQYFGPGTRLTVT.

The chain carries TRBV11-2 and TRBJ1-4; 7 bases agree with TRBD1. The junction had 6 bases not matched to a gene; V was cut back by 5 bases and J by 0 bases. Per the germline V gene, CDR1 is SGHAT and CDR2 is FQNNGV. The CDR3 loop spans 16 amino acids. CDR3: CASSPYQGATNEKLFF. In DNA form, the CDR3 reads TGTGCCAGCAGCCCATATCAGGGGGCAACTAATGAAAAACTGTTTTTT.

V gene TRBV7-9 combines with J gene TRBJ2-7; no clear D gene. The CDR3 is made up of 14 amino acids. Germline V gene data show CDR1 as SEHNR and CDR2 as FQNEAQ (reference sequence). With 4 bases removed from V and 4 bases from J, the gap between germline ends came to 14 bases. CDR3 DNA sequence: TGTGCCAGCAGCTCTGACTGGGGAAGGTACGAGCAGTACTTC. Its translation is CASSSDWGRYEQYF.

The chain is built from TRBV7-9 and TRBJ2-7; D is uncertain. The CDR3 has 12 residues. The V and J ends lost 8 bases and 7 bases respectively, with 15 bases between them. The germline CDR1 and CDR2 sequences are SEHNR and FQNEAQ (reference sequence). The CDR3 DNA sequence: TGTGCCAGCGCCAGTGAGCTGATTGAGCAGTACTTC. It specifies CASASELIEQYF. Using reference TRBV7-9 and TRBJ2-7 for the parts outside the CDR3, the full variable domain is DTGVSQNPRHKITKRGQNVTFRCDPISEHNRLYWYRQTLGQGPEFLTYFQNEAQLEKSRLLSDRFSAERPKGSFSTLEIQRTEQGDSAMYLCASASELIEQYFGPGTRLTVT.

CDR3 region: CASSYYRGREQYF. The CDR3 region has the DNA TGTGCCAGCAGTTATTACAGGGGGCGCGAGCAGTACTTC. The chain is built from TRBV27 and TRBJ2-7; 9 bases fit TRBD1. Trimming at V came to 4 bases and at J to 6 bases, leaving 4 bases not matched to a gene. The germline CDR1 and CDR2 sequences are MNHEY and SMNVEV (reference sequence). This CDR3 region has 13 residues.

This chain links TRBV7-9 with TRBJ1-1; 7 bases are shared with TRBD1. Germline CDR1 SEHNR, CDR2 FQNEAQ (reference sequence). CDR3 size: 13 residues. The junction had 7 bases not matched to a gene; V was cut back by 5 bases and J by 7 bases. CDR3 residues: CASSPPGGDEAFF. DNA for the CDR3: TGTGCCAGCAGCCCCCCAGGGGGTGATGAAGCTTTCTTT.

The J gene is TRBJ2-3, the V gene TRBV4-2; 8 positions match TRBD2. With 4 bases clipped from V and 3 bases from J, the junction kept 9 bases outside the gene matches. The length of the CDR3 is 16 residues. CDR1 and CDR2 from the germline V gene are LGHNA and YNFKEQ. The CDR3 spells CASSPPVAGLTDTQYF. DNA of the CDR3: TGTGCCAGCAGCCCCCCCGTAGCGGGATTAACAGATACGCAGTATTTT.

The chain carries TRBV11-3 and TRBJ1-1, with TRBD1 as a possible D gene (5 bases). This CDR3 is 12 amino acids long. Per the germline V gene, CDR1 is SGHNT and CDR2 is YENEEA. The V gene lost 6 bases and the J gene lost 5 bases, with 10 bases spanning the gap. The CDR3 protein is CASRLKGTEAFF. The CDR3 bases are TGTGCCAGCAGGCTGAAGGGGACTGAAGCTTTCTTT. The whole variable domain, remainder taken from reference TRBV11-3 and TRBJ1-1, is EAGVVQSPRYKIIEKKQPVAFWCNPISGHNTLYWYLQNLGQGPELLIRYENEEAVDDSQLPKDRFSAERLKGVDSTLKIQPAELGDSAVYLCASRLKGTEAFFGQGTRLTVV.

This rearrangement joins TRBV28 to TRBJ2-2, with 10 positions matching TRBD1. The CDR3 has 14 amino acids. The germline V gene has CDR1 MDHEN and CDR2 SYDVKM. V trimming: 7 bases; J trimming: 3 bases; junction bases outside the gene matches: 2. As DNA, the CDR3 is TGTGCCAGCACCGGGACAGGGGACACCGGGGAGCTGTTTTTT. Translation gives CASTGTGDTGELFF.

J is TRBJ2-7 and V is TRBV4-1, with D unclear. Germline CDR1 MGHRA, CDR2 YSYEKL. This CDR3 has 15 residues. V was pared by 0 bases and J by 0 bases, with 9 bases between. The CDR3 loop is CASSQDIPGSYEQYF. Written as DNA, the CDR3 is TGCGCCAGCAGCCAAGATATTCCCGGCTCCTACGAGCAGTACTTC.

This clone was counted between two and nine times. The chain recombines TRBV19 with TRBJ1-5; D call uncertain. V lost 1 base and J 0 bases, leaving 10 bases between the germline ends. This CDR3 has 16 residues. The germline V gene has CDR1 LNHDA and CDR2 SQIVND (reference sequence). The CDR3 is CASSIAPTVSNQPQHF. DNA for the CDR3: TGTGCCAGTAGTATAGCGCCCACGGTTAGCAATCAGCCCCAGCATTTT.